This T cell receptor beta chain came from a study of blood T cell repertoires in COVID-19. Clones were sequenced by immunoSEQ multiplex PCR, and TCRdb holds only the in-frame ones, with some missing. The table includes about 34,000 clones, approximately 80% detected once. The CDR3 runs 11 residues. The ends were cut back, 3 bases at V and 8 bases at J, with 7 bases in the middle. The germline CDR1 and CDR2 sequences are LNHDA and SQIVND (reference sequence). The TCR was taken from a human donor in a cohort sampled during active COVID-19. V is TRBV19 and J is TRBJ1-2; the D is unclear. The material sequenced was peripheral blood. CDR3 sequence (DNA): TGTGCCAGTAGTATCCTAGAAGGCTACACCTTC. This sequence encodes CASSILEGYTF.